This is a list of T cell receptor beta chains from one sample in a study of beta chain features in type 1 diabetes. Clones were sequenced by immunoSEQ multiplex PCR, and TCRdb holds only the in-frame ones, with some missing. The sample records 450,000 to 600,000 clones, 30% being singletons. The sequencing sample was made of naive CD4+ T cells from blood. The receptors originated from a young man in good health. Each CDR3 is given without its conserved first and last residue. The order of the fields is clone size, V gene, J gene, CDR3 protein. Part of the rows lack a size; the others show once, few, many or a class for expanded clones.

few,TRBV30,TRBJ2-7,AWRGGRDYEQY
few,TRBV7-9,TRBJ1-4,ASSLAGGENEKLF
.,TRBV12-5,TRBJ2-5,ASGSSTGAETQY
few,TRBV29-1,TRBJ1-4,SVRAGLQPEKLF
few,TRBV19,TRBJ1-1,ASRAPGQGLAAF
.,TRBV6-5,TRBJ2-1,ASSGDRGRVNEQF
few,TRBV9,TRBJ2-1,ASSVDGSSDEQF
.,TRBV7-9,TRBJ2-5,ASSKDRGREETQY
few,TRBV7-9,TRBJ2-5,ASRKGRFARETQY
few,TRBV29-1,TRBJ2-5,SAMRGSGEKETQY
few,TRBV9,TRBJ2-4,ASSVDAGPNIQY
few,TRBV10-3,TRBJ2-5,AISVRFQETQY
.,TRBV27,TRBJ2-7,ASPGDGPTEQY
.,TRBV5-4,TRBJ2-4,ASSATGVNIQY
few,TRBV30,TRBJ1-2,AWSRQYGYT
.,TRBV29-1,TRBJ2-5,SVSKGEETQY
.,TRBV29-1,TRBJ2-1,SHKLSSYNEQF
few,TRBV30,TRBJ1-1,AWVQAGEAF
.,TRBV4-3,TRBJ2-7,ASSQEWVSSYEQY
.,TRBV30,TRBJ1-6,AWKPINNSPLH
few,TRBV5-1,TRBJ2-1,ASSFRDRAYNEQF
.,TRBV4-2,TRBJ1-4,ASSQERDSHEKLF
.,TRBV23-1,TRBJ2-3,ASSQSGGVATDTQY
few,TRBV29-1,TRBJ1-1,SGRRGNTEAF
few,TRBV30,TRBJ2-1,AWSRTSRSYNEQF
few,TRBV10-3,TRBJ2-5,AISERSKETQY
few,TRBV13,TRBJ1-5,ASSLNRGVGQPQH
.,TRBV28,TRBJ2-1,ASSLNYNEQF